This entry concerns a single T cell receptor beta chain. Antigen unknown. The CDR3 spans 13 residues. Trimming took 6 bases from V and 4 from J; bases not matched to a gene: 4. The germline CDR1 and CDR2 sequences are SNHLY and FYNNEI. This sample is drawn from a study of shared clonotypes between healthy human individuals. Study information: The cohort comprised a couple of women and a few men. Their ages spanned 18 to 49 years. Broader study findings: For naive CD4 cells, around 5.1% of clonotypes were shared across a handful of donors. Richness estimates generally favored naive over memory subsets.

Sequencing was performed with immunoSEQ multiplex PCR; in TCRdb, only in-frame clones are kept and a portion is missing. Of 1.6 million or so clones in the sample, less than 99% were seen once. The sequence was obtained from a man aged 30 to 45 in good health. The sample was naive CD4+ T cells sorted from blood. The subset: CD45RA+ positively selected. The chain recombines TRBV2 with TRBJ1-2, with 8 bases aligning to TRBD1. CDR3 loop: CASRDRVPYGYTF. The CDR3 nucleotides are TGTGCCAGCAGGGACAGGGTTCCCTATGGCTACACCTTC.